The rows below give T cell receptor beta chains drawn from one sample of a study of blood T cell repertoires in COVID-19. The repertoire was sequenced with immunoSEQ multiplex PCR; TCRdb's copy has only in-frame clones and lacks some. The sample has over 70,000 clones; approximately 80% are singletons. Input material: peripheral blood. These receptors all come from a man under 40 with COVID-19, enrolled during active disease. The CDR3 runs from the conserved cysteine through the conserved F or W. The D gene is left open where the match is weak.

>.|TRBV5-3|TRBJ1-5
CARSLGRGRNQPQHF
TGTGCCAGAAGCTTGGGCAGGGGACGCAATCAGCCCCAGCATTTT
>TRBD1|TRBV10-3|TRBJ1-2
CATGGGTGGGYGYTF
TGTGCCACCGGTGGCGGGACAGGGGGCGGTTATGGCTACACCTTC
>.|TRBV12-3/TRBV12-4|TRBJ1-2
CASSLPAGGGYTF
TGTGCCAGCAGTTTACCCGCAGGAGGGGGCTACACCTTC
>.|TRBV4-1|TRBJ1-1
CASSQATGTINTEAFF
TGCGCCAGCAGCCAAGCGACCGGGACAATTAACACTGAAGCTTTCTTT
>TRBD2|TRBV12-3/TRBV12-4|TRBJ2-7
CASSRGGGEQYF
TGTGCCAGCAGTCGGGGGGGAGGCGAGCAGTACTTC
>.|TRBV5-1|TRBJ1-1
CASSFAQGDTEAFF
TGCGCCAGCAGCTTTGCACAGGGTGACACTGAAGCTTTCTTT
>.|TRBV5-6|TRBJ2-1
CASSLVVLYNEQFF
TGTGCCAGCAGCTTGGTGGTACTCTACAATGAGCAGTTCTTC
>.|TRBV28|TRBJ1-5
CASSQGGSNQPQHF
TGTGCCAGCAGTCAGGGTGGGAGCAATCAGCCCCAGCATTTT
>.|TRBV9|TRBJ2-2
CASTPSNTGELFF
TGTGCCAGCACCCCATCGAACACCGGGGAGCTGTTTTTT
>TRBD2|TRBV4-1|TRBJ2-2
CASSQVSWRQRLAGGPTGELFF
TGCGCCAGCAGCCAAGTCTCATGGAGACAGAGACTAGCGGGAGGGCCCACCGGGGAGCTGTTTTTT
>.|TRBV19|TRBJ2-3
CASSIDWVRTSTDTQYF
TGTGCCAGTAGTATAGATTGGGTCCGGACTAGCACAGATACGCAGTATTTT
>.|TRBV10-3|TRBJ2-6
CAIRAQDSGANVLTF
TGTGCCATCAGAGCCCAGGACTCTGGGGCCAACGTCCTGACTTTC
>.|TRBV11-2|TRBJ2-7
CASSLETPYEQYF
TGTGCCAGCAGCTTAGAGACACCTTACGAGCAGTACTTC
>.|TRBV19|TRBJ1-1
CASGRDTEAFF
TGTGCCAGTGGCAGGGACACTGAAGCTTTCTTT
>.|TRBV6-6|TRBJ1-4
CASSSNEKLFF
TGTGCCAGCAGTTCGAATGAAAAACTGTTTTTT
>.|TRBV6-6|TRBJ2-7
CASSTVDRSYEQYF
TGTGCCAGCAGTACAGTCGACAGATCCTACGAGCAGTACTTC
>.|TRBV5-5|TRBJ2-2
CASSLLALSPGELFF
TGTGCCAGCAGCTTGCTCGCACTGTCTCCCGGGGAGCTGTTTTTT
>.|TRBV2|TRBJ1-4
CASRTWDHGGEKLFF
TGTGCCAGCAGGACCTGGGACCACGGAGGGGAAAAACTGTTTTTT